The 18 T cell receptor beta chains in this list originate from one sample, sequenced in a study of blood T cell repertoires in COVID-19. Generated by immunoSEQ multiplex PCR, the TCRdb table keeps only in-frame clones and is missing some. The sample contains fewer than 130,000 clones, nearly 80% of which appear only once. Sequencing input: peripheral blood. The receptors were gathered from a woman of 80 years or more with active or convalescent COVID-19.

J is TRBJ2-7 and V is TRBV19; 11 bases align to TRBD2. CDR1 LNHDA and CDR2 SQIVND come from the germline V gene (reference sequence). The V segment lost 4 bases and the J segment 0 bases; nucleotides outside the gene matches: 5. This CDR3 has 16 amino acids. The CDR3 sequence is CASSSLAGGYSYEQYF. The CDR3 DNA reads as TGTGCCAGTAGTAGCCTAGCGGGAGGTTACTCCTACGAGCAGTACTTC.

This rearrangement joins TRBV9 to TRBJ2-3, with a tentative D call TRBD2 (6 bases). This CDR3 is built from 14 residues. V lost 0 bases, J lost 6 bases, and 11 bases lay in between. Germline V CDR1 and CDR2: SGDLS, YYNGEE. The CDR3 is CASSVDGSADTQYF. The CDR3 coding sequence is TGTGCCAGCAGCGTAGACGGGAGTGCTGATACGCAGTATTTT.

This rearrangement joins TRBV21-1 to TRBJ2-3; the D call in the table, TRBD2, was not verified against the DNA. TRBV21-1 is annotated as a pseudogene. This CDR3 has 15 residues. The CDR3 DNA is TGTGCCAGCAGCAAAGAACCTAGCTGGGCAGATACGCAGTATTTT. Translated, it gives CASSKEPSWADTQYF.

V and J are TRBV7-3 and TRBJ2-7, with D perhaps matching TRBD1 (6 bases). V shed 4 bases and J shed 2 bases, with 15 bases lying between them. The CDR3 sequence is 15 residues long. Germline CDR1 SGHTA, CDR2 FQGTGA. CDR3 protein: CASSSKTGQTYEQYF. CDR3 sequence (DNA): TGTGCCAGCAGCTCGAAGACCGGACAGACCTACGAGCAGTACTTC.

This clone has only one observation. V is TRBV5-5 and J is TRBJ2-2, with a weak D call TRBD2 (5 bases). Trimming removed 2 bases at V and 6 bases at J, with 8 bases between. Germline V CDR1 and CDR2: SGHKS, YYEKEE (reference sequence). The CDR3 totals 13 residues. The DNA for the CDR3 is TGTGCCAGCAGCTTCGTCGGGGCCGGGGAGCTGTTTTTT. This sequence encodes CASSFVGAGELFF.

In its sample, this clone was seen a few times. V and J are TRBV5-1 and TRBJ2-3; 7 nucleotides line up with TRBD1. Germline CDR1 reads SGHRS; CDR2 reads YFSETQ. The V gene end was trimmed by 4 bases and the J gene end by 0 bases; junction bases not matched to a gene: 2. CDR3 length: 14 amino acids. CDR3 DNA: TGCGCCAGCAGCCGGGACAGCAGCACAGATACGCAGTATTTT. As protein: CASSRDSSTDTQYF. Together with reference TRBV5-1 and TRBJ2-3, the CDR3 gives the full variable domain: KAGVTQTPRYLIKTRGQQVTLSCSPISGHRSVSWYQQTPGQGLQFLFEYFSETQRNKGNFPGRFSGRQFSNSRSEMNVSTLELGDSALYLCASSRDSSTDTQYFGPGTRLTVL.

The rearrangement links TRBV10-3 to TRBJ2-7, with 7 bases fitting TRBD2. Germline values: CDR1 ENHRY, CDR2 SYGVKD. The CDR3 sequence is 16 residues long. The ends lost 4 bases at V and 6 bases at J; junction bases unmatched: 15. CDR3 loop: CAISASMVRESGEQYF. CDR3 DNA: TGTGCCATCAGTGCCTCTATGGTGCGGGAGTCCGGCGAGCAGTACTTC.

The CDR3 region has the DNA TGTGCCACCAGTGATTCGAGGACAGGCAACAATGAGCAGTTCTTC. Translated, it gives CATSDSRTGNNEQFF. The chain uses TRBV24-1 and TRBJ2-1; 7 positions match TRBD1. The J segment lost 5 bases and the V segment lost 2 bases, leaving 5 bases of the junction unmatched. The CDR3 sequence is 15 residues long. Germline loops: CDR1 KGHDR, CDR2 SFDVKD.

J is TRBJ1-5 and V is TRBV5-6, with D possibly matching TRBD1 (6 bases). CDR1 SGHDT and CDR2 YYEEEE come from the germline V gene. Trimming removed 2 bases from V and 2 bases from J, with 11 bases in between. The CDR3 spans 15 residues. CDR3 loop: CASSFRGGGNQPQHF. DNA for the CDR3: TGTGCCAGCAGCTTCAGGGGTGGGGGCAATCAGCCCCAGCATTTT.

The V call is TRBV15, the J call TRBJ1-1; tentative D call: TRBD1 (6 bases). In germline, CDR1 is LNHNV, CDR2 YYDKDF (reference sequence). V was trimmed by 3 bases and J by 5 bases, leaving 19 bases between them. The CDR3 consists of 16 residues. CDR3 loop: CATSSPKGRGGTEAFF. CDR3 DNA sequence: TGTGCCACCAGCAGTCCAAAAGGGAGGGGGGGGACTGAAGCTTTCTTT.

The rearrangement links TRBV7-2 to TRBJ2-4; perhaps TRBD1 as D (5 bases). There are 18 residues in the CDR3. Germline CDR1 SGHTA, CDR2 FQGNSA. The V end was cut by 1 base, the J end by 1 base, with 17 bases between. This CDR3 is CASSLDPPGLVAKNIQYF. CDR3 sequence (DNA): TGTGCCAGCAGCTTAGATCCCCCAGGGTTGGTCGCCAAAAACATTCAGTACTTC.

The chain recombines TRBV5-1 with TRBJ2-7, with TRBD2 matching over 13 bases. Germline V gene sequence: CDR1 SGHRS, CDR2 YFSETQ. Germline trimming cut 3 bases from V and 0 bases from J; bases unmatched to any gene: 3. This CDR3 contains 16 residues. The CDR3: CASSSRTSGSSYEQYF. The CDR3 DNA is TGCGCCAGCAGCTCGAGGACTAGCGGGAGCTCCTACGAGCAGTACTTC.

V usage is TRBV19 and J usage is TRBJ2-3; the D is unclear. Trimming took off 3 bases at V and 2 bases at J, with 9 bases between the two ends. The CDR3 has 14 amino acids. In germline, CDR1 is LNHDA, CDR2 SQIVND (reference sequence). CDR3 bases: TGTGCCAGTAGTATCCGTGGGCCCACAGATACGCAGTATTTT. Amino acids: CASSIRGPTDTQYF.

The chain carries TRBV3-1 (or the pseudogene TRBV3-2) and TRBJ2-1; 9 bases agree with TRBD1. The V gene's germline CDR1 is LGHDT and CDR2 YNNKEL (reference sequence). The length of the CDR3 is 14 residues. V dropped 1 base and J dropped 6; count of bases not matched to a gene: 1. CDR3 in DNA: TGTGCCAGCAGCCAAGGGGACAGGGCCAATGAGCAGTTCTTC. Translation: CASSQGDRANEQFF.

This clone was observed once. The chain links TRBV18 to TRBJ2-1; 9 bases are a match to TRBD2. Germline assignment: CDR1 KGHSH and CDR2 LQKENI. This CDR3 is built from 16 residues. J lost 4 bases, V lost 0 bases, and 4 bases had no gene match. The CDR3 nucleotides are TGTGCCAGCTCACCACCGCGGGAGGGCCGGTACAATGAGCAGTTCTTC. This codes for CASSPPREGRYNEQFF.

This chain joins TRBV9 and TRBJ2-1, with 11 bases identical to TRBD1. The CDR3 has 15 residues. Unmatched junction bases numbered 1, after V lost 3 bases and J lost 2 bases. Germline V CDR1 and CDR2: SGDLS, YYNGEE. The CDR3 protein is CASSAGQGAYNEQFF. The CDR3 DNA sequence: TGTGCCAGCAGCGCGGGACAGGGGGCCTACAATGAGCAGTTCTTC.

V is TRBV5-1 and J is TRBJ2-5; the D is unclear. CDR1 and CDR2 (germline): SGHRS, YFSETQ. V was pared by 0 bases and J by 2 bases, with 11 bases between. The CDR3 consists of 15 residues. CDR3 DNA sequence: TGCGCCAGCAGCTTGGGTCCGAAACAACAAGAGACCCAGTACTTC. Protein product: CASSLGPKQQETQYF.

The CDR3 region has the DNA TGTGCCAGCAGGAGGGACAGGGAGTTTTACGAGCAGTACTTC. It codes for CASRRDREFYEQYF. The chain recombines TRBV2 with TRBJ2-7, with 9 positions matching TRBD1. V was pared by 6 bases and J by 4 bases, with 7 bases of the junction left unmatched. This CDR3 has 14 amino acids. The germline gives CDR1 SNHLY, CDR2 FYNNEI.